This T cell receptor (beta chain) was identified during a study of blood T cell repertoires in COVID-19 (dated by TCRdb to 2018 to 2020). About the study as a whole: Collaborator samples came from the United States, Italy and Spain and covered acute and convalescent phases of COVID-19. The material from the prospective study consisted of cDNA or gDNA derived from T cells, B-cell-depleted T cells, or PBMCs. The dataset comprised deeply sampled blood TCRbeta repertoires from subjects exposed to, actively infected with, or recovered from COVID-19. A freely available public database, intended as a resource for researchers studying the immune response to SARS-CoV-2, is where the repertoires were released. The samples were drawn from the first 160 participants of the ongoing ImmuneRACE study and from some 1,300 subjects provided by 6 global collaborators. The sample metadata nearly always contained a de-identified subject ID, COVID-19 status, age in years and sex. Where available, HLA class I and class II types were obtained from metadata supplied by the sample provider rather than from assay-based typing.

On this clone: Its specific antigen is unknown. Base qualities were left out, and no much larger clone turns up one base away.

There are 15 amino acids in the CDR3, from cysteine to phenylalanine inclusive. Only CDR3 DNA is held: 45 bases, read in frame from base 1. CDR1 is given as SGHVS and CDR2 as FNYEAQ, both from the germline V gene. The trim is 1 base for V and 2 bases for J, with a gap of 11 bases between the germline ends. The paper's findings and limits, for the study overall: The quantity of clinical and demographic metadata differed by source and by participant and was supplied without curation.

TCRbeta CDR3 regions were amplified from genomic DNA by means of the immunoSEQ Assay, a bias-controlled multiplex PCR. Per the source publication's procedure: The number of nucleated cells in each sample was estimated by amplification of reference gene primers within the assay. To quantify the absolute abundance of each unique TCRbeta CDR3 rearrangement, sequence reads were collapsed and filtered. Productive Simpson clonality was computed per sample as the square root of Simpson's diversity index over productive rearrangements. TCRdb holds this immuneACCESS table with in-frame rearrangements only. Some clones are missing; in checked studies, unresolved V genes explain under half, and the rest has no known cause. The V and J calls and clone size were taken over from that table, and D and trimming were inferred from the DNA. This sample is represented by 300,000 to 400,000 clones; 85% to 90% of them were singletons. Roughly 2.9% of the sample is held by the ten biggest clonotypes.

One collaborating source in Seattle enrolled patients while the patients were actively infected and followed the patients over time throughout the course of disease. Whole blood was collected in K2EDTA tubes by collaborating institutions according to the institutions' own protocols. For TCRbeta analysis, collaborators shipped samples as frozen whole blood, isolated PBMCs, or DNA extracted from either of those sample types. The receptor was isolated from a woman in her thirties with COVID-19, enrolled during active disease. The chain employs TRBV7-6 and TRBJ1-1, and TRBD1 may be the D gene, going by 6 matching bases. The source material was peripheral blood. The bases read TGTGCCAGCAGCTTAGGAGGGGGGGGAAACACTGAAGCTTTCTTT. It codes for CASSLGGGGNTEAFF.